This TCR beta chain comes out of a study of T cells in Graves' hyperthyroidism and ophthalmopathy. For the study at large: Peripheral blood specimens were obtained at initial diagnosis, prior to any treatment.

Amplification of TCR beta CDR3 regions was performed using RNA transcripts as template. First-round RT-PCR with HTBI primers amplified the TCR CDR3 region. One entry per CDR3 protein results from TCRdb running MiXCR on the multiplex PCR reads. The sample yields 400,000 to 600,000 distinct CDR3 sequences, less than 25% seen once. Overall study results and limits: Blood held most thyroid clonotypes expanded above 0.001 frequency. Ophthalmopathy prediction by the model preceded onset by a median 6.5 months.

This clonotype was recorded a few times. Its antigen remains unknown. The germline V gene encodes CDR1 KGHSH and CDR2 LQKENI. The CDR3 has 13 residues. The V end lost 1 base, the J end lost 6 bases, and 6 bases lay between the germline ends. The V and J genes are TRBV18 and TRBJ2-2; D remains unclear. Sequencing was carried out using blood. This receptor was taken from a young man with Graves' hyperthyroidism. This chain's CDR3 is CASSPLSPGELFF. The CDR3 coding sequence is TGTGCCAGCTCACCACTCTCGCCCGGGGAGCTGTTTTTT.